Below, 10 T cell receptor beta chains from the same sample are listed, as sequenced in a study of cytomegalovirus exposure and HLA in healthy donors. The primer mix had 60 Vbeta and 13 Jbeta primers. Profiled with immunoSEQ multiplex PCR; TCRdb holds only in-frame clones, not every one. The table lists around 160,000 clones, almost 80% of them singletons. Sequenced: PBMCs. The receptors were sampled from a middle-aged man in good health and CMV-seropositive.

The rearrangement joins TRBV7-8 to TRBJ2-7, with D uncertain. This CDR3 spans 14 amino acids. Trimming pared 1 base from V and 0 bases from J, leaving 7 bases between. Germline lookup yields CDR1 SGHVS and CDR2 FQNEAQ. The CDR3 DNA reads TGTGCCAGCAGCTTAGTTAGAGGCTCCTACGAGCAGTACTTC. Translating it yields CASSLVRGSYEQYF. The variable domain in full, completed from reference TRBV7-8 and TRBJ2-7, reads GAGVSQSPRYKVAKRGQDVALRCDPISGHVSLFWYQQALGQGPEFLTYFQNEAQLDKSGLPSDRFFAERPEGSVSTLKIQRTQQEDSAVYLCASSLVRGSYEQYFGPGTRLTVT.

The chain employs TRBV27 and TRBJ2-1; D possibly corresponds to TRBD1 (5 bases). V was pared by 4 bases and J by 6 bases, with 22 bases between. Germline V gene data show CDR1 as MNHEY and CDR2 as SMNVEV (reference sequence). The CDR3 has 17 residues. The CDR3 loop reads CASSSVSTGSSGNEQFF. CDR3 nucleotide sequence: TGTGCCAGCAGTTCCGTAAGTACAGGTTCTTCAGGCAATGAGCAGTTCTTC.

The chain has TRBV5-1 and TRBJ2-5; D perhaps matches TRBD2 (5 bases). V was pared by 0 bases and J by 0 bases, with 9 bases between. The CDR3 totals 15 residues. Germline values: CDR1 SGHRS, CDR2 YFSETQ. CDR3 loop: CASSLGTGNQETQYF. CDR3 nucleotide sequence: TGCGCCAGCAGCTTGGGGACGGGGAACCAAGAGACCCAGTACTTC.

The chain has TRBV18 and TRBJ1-2; no reliable D call. Germline V gene data show CDR1 as KGHSH and CDR2 as LQKENI. The germline V and J ends were trimmed by 3 bases and 3 bases, with 11 bases remaining between them. There are 14 residues in the CDR3. The CDR3 spells CASSPERGYYGYTF. The CDR3 DNA sequence: TGTGCCAGCTCACCGGAACGAGGATACTATGGCTACACCTTC.

The chain couples TRBV28 to TRBJ2-1, with D uncertain. This CDR3 spans 15 amino acids. Trimming pared 2 bases from V and 3 bases from J, leaving 11 bases between. The germline V gene encodes CDR1 MDHEN and CDR2 SYDVKM. CDR3 sequence reads: CASSLPLRSYNEQFF. DNA for the CDR3: TGTGCCAGCAGTTTACCCCTCCGTAGCTACAATGAGCAGTTCTTC.

This rearrangement joins TRBV5-1 to TRBJ2-1; the match to TRBD2 covers 9 bases. In germline, CDR1 is SGHRS, CDR2 YFSETQ. With V trimmed by 2 bases and J by 5 bases, 5 bases remained unmatched. The CDR3 totals 15 residues. CDR3 DNA: TGCGCCAGCAGCTTTTTCCTAGCGGGGAACAATGAGCAGTTCTTC. The encoded protein is CASSFFLAGNNEQFF.

The rearrangement links TRBV23-1 to TRBJ1-4, with D maybe TRBD1 (6 bases). TRBV23-1 is classed as an ORF, of uncertain function. Trimming stripped 0 bases from V and 2 bases from J, with 25 bases between. The CDR3 has 21 amino acids. The CDR3 spells CASSQSPVVQGPVGTNEKLFF. DNA for the CDR3: TGCGCCAGCAGTCAATCCCCGGTGGTCCAGGGGCCGGTTGGGACTAATGAAAAACTGTTTTTT.

The V call is TRBV13, the J call TRBJ2-2, with D uncertain. Germline CDR1 is PRHDT and CDR2 is FYEKMQ (reference sequence). The V end was cut by 5 bases, the J end by 7 bases, with 14 bases between. The CDR3 loop spans 14 amino acids. CDR3: CASSPGSSHGELFF. The CDR3, as DNA: TGTGCCAGCAGCCCCGGTAGCTCTCACGGGGAGCTGTTTTTT.

The chain joins TRBV5-1 to TRBJ2-5; D may be TRBD1 (5 bases). Germline values: CDR1 SGHRS, CDR2 YFSETQ. CDR3 length equals 15 residues. Trimming shortened V by 0 bases and J by 4 bases, and 13 bases separated the two germline ends. The CDR3 reads CASSLGGRMGETQYF. CDR3 coding DNA: TGCGCCAGCAGCTTGGGGGGCAGGATGGGAGAGACCCAGTACTTC.

The chain links TRBV6-5 to TRBJ2-7; D is perhaps TRBD1 (5 bases). CDR1 and CDR2 from the germline V gene are MNHEY and SVGAGI. CDR3 size: 12 residues. Trimming shortened V by 8 bases and J by 5 bases, and 13 bases separated the two germline ends. CDR3 sequence (DNA): TGTGCCAGCCGTCAGGGTGGGGACGAGCAGTACTTC. It yields the protein CASRQGGDEQYF.